The next 6 T cell receptor beta chains were all read from a single sample in a study (dated by TCRdb to between 2014 and 2016). Cells that were CD4+CD25+CD127-/low were the ones isolated as Tregs. The library was made by 5' RACE. Sequencer: Illumina MiSeq. TCRdb applied fastp at Q25 and MiXCR to the public reads, then kept only in-frame beta chains. Each entry is one CDR3 protein sequence, shown with its most common DNA and genes. Recorded for this sample are thousands of distinct CDR3 sequences; over 70% of them occurred a single time. The ten largest clones represent under 6% of the sample. Sequencing input: tumor-infiltrating Tregs sorted from the breast tumor. Every receptor here comes from a female donor with breast cancer.

V and J are TRBV11-3 and TRBJ1-1, with D unclear. The germline V and J ends were trimmed by 8 bases and 5 bases, with 6 bases remaining between them. Germline CDR1 SGHNT, CDR2 YENEEA. CDR3 length: 10 residues. The CDR3 region has the DNA TGTGCCAGCGGGGAGACTGAAGCTTTCTTT. Translating it yields CASGETEAFF.

This chain connects TRBV6-1 to TRBJ1-5; possibly TRBD1 for D (5 bases). Trimming removed 4 bases at V and 0 bases at J, with 10 bases between. Germline loops: CDR1 MNHNS, CDR2 SASEGT. This CDR3 is 15 amino acids long. The DNA for the CDR3 is TGTGCCAGCAGTGTGGCAGGGAATAGCAATCAGCCCCAGCATTTT. Protein product: CASSVAGNSNQPQHF.

This CDR3 reads CASSLGGTSGTYEQYF. The CDR3 bases are TGCGCCAGCAGCTTGGGAGGGACTAGCGGGACCTACGAGCAGTACTTC. This chain connects TRBV5-1 to TRBJ2-7, with 13 bases fitting TRBD2. With 0 bases clipped from V and 2 bases from J, the junction kept 2 bases outside the gene matches. CDR3 length: 16 amino acids. Germline loops: CDR1 SGHRS, CDR2 YFSETQ.

The rearrangement joins TRBV20-1 to TRBJ2-5; 8 nucleotides agree with TRBD2. V dropped 2 bases and J dropped 1; count of bases not matched to a gene: 6. Germline V gene lookup returns CDR1 DFQATT and CDR2 SNEGSKA (reference sequence). This CDR3 contains 15 residues. The CDR3 nucleotides read TGCAGTGCTAGACCAAGACTAGCGCCCCAAGAGACCCAGTACTTC. Amino acids: CSARPRLAPQETQYF.

V usage is TRBV20-1 and J usage is TRBJ2-5, with D hard to call. V lost 5 bases and J lost 2, with 15 bases in between. This CDR3 spans 14 amino acids. Per the germline V gene, CDR1 is DFQATT and CDR2 is SNEGSKA (reference sequence). The CDR3 bases are TGCAGTGCTGAGGACGCCCAGGATCAAGAGACCCAGTACTTC. Its translation: CSAEDAQDQETQYF.

The chain recombines TRBV28 with TRBJ2-1; a weak D match, TRBD1 (5 bases). With 2 bases removed from V and 10 bases from J, the gap between germline ends came to 12 bases. There are 13 residues in the CDR3. Germline V gene sequence: CDR1 MDHEN, CDR2 SYDVKM. CDR3 sequence: CASSLGQGWEQFF. The CDR3 coding sequence is TGTGCCAGCAGTTTAGGGCAGGGATGGGAGCAGTTCTTC.